These 32 T cell receptor beta chains originate from one sample sequenced in a study of blood T cell repertoires in COVID-19. Assay used: immunoSEQ multiplex PCR; TCRdb lists only in-frame clones, some missing. The sample has a few hundred thousand clones, 85% to 90% seen once. Sequenced material: PBMCs or T cells enriched from blood (not recorded which). Receptor source: a woman in her forties or fifties who had recovered from COVID-19.

This chain uses TRBV28 with TRBJ2-2, with 7 bases identical to TRBD1. The germline gives CDR1 MDHEN, CDR2 SYDVKM. This CDR3 is built from 15 residues. The junction had 8 bases not matched to a gene; V was cut back by 7 bases and J by 3 bases. The CDR3 here is CASNPNRGHTGELFF. The CDR3 DNA follows: TGTGCCAGCAACCCCAACAGGGGTCACACCGGGGAGCTGTTTTTT.

This clone is a singleton in its sample. The rearrangement links TRBV7-8 to TRBJ1-2; TRBD1 matches 9 bases. V dropped 6 bases and J dropped 2; count of bases not matched to a gene: 10. Germline lookup yields CDR1 SGHVS and CDR2 FQNEAQ. The CDR3 runs 16 residues. The CDR3 is CASSFRSGTGNYGYTF. For the CDR3, the DNA is TGTGCCAGCAGTTTCCGTTCCGGGACAGGGAACTATGGCTACACCTTC. The full variable domain, completed using reference TRBV7-8 and TRBJ1-2, is GAGVSQSPRYKVAKRGQDVALRCDPISGHVSLFWYQQALGQGPEFLTYFQNEAQLDKSGLPSDRFFAERPEGSVSTLKIQRTQQEDSAVYLCASSFRSGTGNYGYTFGSGTRLTVV.

The CDR3 bases are TGTGCCAGCAGCCCTTCTCGGGAACGGGACACTGAAGCTTTCTTT. It encodes CASSPSRERDTEAFF. The chain employs TRBV7-3 and TRBJ1-1; D is undetermined. V lost 5 bases, J lost 3 bases, and 16 bases lay in between. Germline lookup yields CDR1 SGHTA and CDR2 FQGTGA. The length of the CDR3 is 15 residues.

The V gene is TRBV30, the J gene TRBJ1-2, with a tentative D call TRBD1 (6 bases). Germline V gene lookup returns CDR1 GTSNPN and CDR2 SVGIG (reference sequence). The CDR3 spans 12 residues. V was cut by 2 bases and J by 8 bases, with 12 bases left in between. The CDR3 DNA follows: TGTGCCTGGAGTTTAACAGGGAACGGCTACACCTTC. Protein: CAWSLTGNGYTF. Filled out from reference TRBV30 and TRBJ1-2, the complete variable domain reads SQTIHQWPATLVQPVGSPLSLECTVEGTSNPNLYWYRQAAGRGLQLLFYSVGIGQISSEVPQNLSASRPQDRQFILSSKKLLLSDSGFYLCAWSLTGNGYTFGSGTRLTVV.

The chain employs TRBV3-1 (or the pseudogene TRBV3-2) and TRBJ2-7, with 9 positions matching TRBD2. CDR3 length: 15 residues. V was clipped by 5 bases and J by 2 bases; unmatched bases: 7. Germline CDR1 reads LGHDT; CDR2 reads YNNKEL (reference sequence). Written as DNA, the CDR3 is TGTGCCAGCAGCGCCCGACTAGCGGAGACCTACGAGCAGTACTTC. This gives the protein CASSARLAETYEQYF.

In DNA, the CDR3 is TGTGCCACCAGTGACAAGACCGGGACAGGCCGCAATGAGCAGTTCTTC. Translation: CATSDKTGTGRNEQFF. This rearrangement joins TRBV24-1 to TRBJ2-1, with TRBD1 matching over 8 bases. With 4 bases clipped from V and 6 bases from J, the junction kept 10 bases outside the gene matches. The length of the CDR3 is 16 residues. CDR1 is KGHDR and CDR2 is SFDVKD in the germline V gene.

This rearrangement joins TRBV5-1 to TRBJ1-1; 7 bases line up with TRBD1. The CDR3 is 15 residues long. Losses at the gene ends were 4 bases for V and 7 bases for J; bases not matched to a gene: 13. The germline CDR1 and CDR2 sequences are SGHRS and YFSETQ. The CDR3 DNA reads TGCGCCAGCAGCCCCTCGACAGGGATCACACTTGAAGCTTTCTTT. Its translation is CASSPSTGITLEAFF.

In DNA form, the CDR3 reads TGTGCCAGCAGCTTCCTGGGACAGGGAAAGAGCTATGGCTACACCTTC. Amino acid sequence: CASSFLGQGKSYGYTF. The rearrangement uses TRBV7-9 and TRBJ1-2; 9 bases match TRBD1. CDR3 length: 16 residues. The germline CDR1 and CDR2 sequences are SEHNR and FQNEAQ (reference sequence). The junction had 9 bases not matched to a gene; V was cut back by 3 bases and J by 4 bases. The whole variable domain, filled in from reference TRBV7-9 and TRBJ1-2, reads DTGVSQNPRHKITKRGQNVTFRCDPISEHNRLYWYRQTLGQGPEFLTYFQNEAQLEKSRLLSDRFSAERPKGSFSTLEIQRTEQGDSAMYLCASSFLGQGKSYGYTFGSGTRLTVV.

The chain uses TRBV4-3 and TRBJ2-7, with D perhaps matching TRBD2 (6 bases). Germline V gene data show CDR1 as LGHNA and CDR2 as YSLEER. The CDR3 contains 14 residues. V dropped 4 bases and J dropped 2 bases, with 12 bases sitting between them. The CDR3, as DNA: TGCGCCAGCAGCCGGACTATTAGGGCCTACGAGCAGTACTTC. Translated: CASSRTIRAYEQYF.

In DNA form, the CDR3 reads TGTGCCAGCAGCTTGGGAACTAGCGCGCCCACAGATACGCAGTATTTT. Its translation: CASSLGTSAPTDTQYF. The chain recombines TRBV5-5 with TRBJ2-3, with 7 bases aligning to TRBD2. The CDR3 is 16 residues long. The V gene's germline CDR1 is SGHKS and CDR2 YYEKEE (reference sequence). The J segment lost 2 bases and the V segment lost 0 bases, leaving 6 bases of the junction unmatched.

This chain uses TRBV5-1 with TRBJ1-2; D not resolved. The V end lost 4 bases, the J end lost 0 bases, and 10 bases lay between the germline ends. Germline-derived CDR1 and CDR2 are SGHRS and YFSETQ. The CDR3 length is 14 residues. The CDR3 reads CASSIYGANYGYTF. Here the CDR3 DNA reads TGCGCCAGCAGCATTTACGGTGCTAACTATGGCTACACCTTC.

For the CDR3, the DNA is TGTGCCAGCAGCCCCCGGGAGCGGGGAGGTTTAGATACGCAGTATTTT. This sequence encodes CASSPRERGGLDTQYF. The gene calls are TRBV9 and TRBJ2-3; TRBD2 aligns across 7 bases. V shed 4 bases and J 5 bases; nucleotides not matched to a gene: 13. Germline CDR1 is SGDLS and CDR2 is YYNGEE. The CDR3 loop spans 16 amino acids.

Written as DNA, the CDR3 is TGTGCCAGCAGCGCAGGACTAGCGGGAGACCACGAGCAGTACTTC. Its protein is CASSAGLAGDHEQYF. This chain uses TRBV21-1 with TRBJ2-7; the DNA was not used to check the table's D call, TRBD2. TRBV21-1 is a pseudogene. There are 15 residues in the CDR3.

This clone came up a few times. The V and J genes are TRBV7-6 and TRBJ1-5; weak D call: TRBD1 (5 bases). Looked up from germline, CDR1 is SGHVS and CDR2 is FNYEAQ. Between the trimmed V and J ends, which lost 2 bases and 1 base, there was a span of 9 bases. CDR3 size: 15 residues. The DNA for the CDR3 is TGTGCCAGCAGCTTATTGCCAGGGAGCAATCAGCCCCAGCATTTT. It translates to CASSLLPGSNQPQHF.

A single count supports this clone. V gene TRBV10-3 combines with J gene TRBJ2-6, with TRBD2 as a possible D gene (6 bases). The CDR3 length is 17 residues. Trimming removed 1 base at V and 0 bases at J, with 10 bases between. CDR1 is ENHRY and CDR2 is SYGVKD in the germline V gene. CDR3 nucleotide sequence: TGTGCCATCAGTGAGTTGGGGGGAAACTCTGGGGCCAACGTCCTGACTTTC. The encoded protein is CAISELGGNSGANVLTF.

At least ten counts were recorded for this clone. The chain couples TRBV6-2 or TRBV6-3 to TRBJ2-7; 9 bases map to TRBD1. Germline lookup yields CDR1 MNHEY and CDR2 SVGEGT. The V segment lost 6 bases and the J segment 3 bases; nucleotides outside the gene matches: 12. The CDR3 runs 16 residues. The CDR3 reads CASSTEDRGWYYEQYF. In DNA form, the CDR3 reads TGTGCCAGCAGCACCGAGGACAGGGGTTGGTACTACGAGCAGTACTTC.

The CDR3 loop reads CASSSTLATGGRAETQYF. The CDR3 bases are TGTGCCAGCAGTTCCACTTTAGCCACAGGGGGTAGGGCGGAGACCCAGTACTTC. The chain is built from TRBV7-9 and TRBJ2-5, with TRBD1 identical over 8 bases. The CDR3 is made up of 18 amino acids. V gave up 6 bases and J gave up 5 bases; unmatched junction bases: 20. Germline CDR1 is SEHNR and CDR2 is FQNEAQ (reference sequence).

The rearrangement uses TRBV5-1 and TRBJ1-2, with 7 positions matching TRBD1. The germline gives CDR1 SGHRS, CDR2 YFSETQ. The ends lost 4 bases at V and 4 bases at J; junction bases unmatched: 4. CDR3 length: 13 residues. CDR3 bases: TGCGCCAGCAGCAGAGACAGGGCCTATGGCTACACCTTC. This gives the protein CASSRDRAYGYTF.

This clone was picked up one time. This chain uses TRBV18 with TRBJ1-1, with D tentatively TRBD1 (6 bases). Germline V gene data show CDR1 as KGHSH and CDR2 as LQKENI. CDR3 length equals 17 residues. Deletions cut 1 base from V and 0 bases from J, with 15 bases between. The DNA for the CDR3 is TGTGCCAGCTCACCACGATACAGGGATGGTATGAACACTGAAGCTTTCTTT. Translation gives CASSPRYRDGMNTEAFF.

The table lists this clone with a count of one. This chain uses TRBV7-2 with TRBJ2-3, with D perhaps TRBD2 (5 bases). V gave up 5 bases and J gave up 1 base, with 10 bases separating them. CDR1 and CDR2 from the germline V gene are SGHTA and FQGNSA. This CDR3 has 14 amino acids. DNA of the CDR3: TGTGCCAGCAGCCCCCGGCGGGGCACAGATACGCAGTATTTT. It is translated as CASSPRRGTDTQYF.

CDR3 sequence reads: CASSPGGQVSNQPQHF. The CDR3 coding sequence is TGTGCCAGCAGTCCAGGGGGCCAGGTTAGCAATCAGCCCCAGCATTTT. The chain uses TRBV28 and TRBJ1-5; 8 bases are a match to TRBD1. The CDR3 length is 16 residues. With V trimmed by 5 bases and J by 0 bases, 6 bases remained unmatched. Germline V gene sequence: CDR1 MDHEN, CDR2 SYDVKM.

The CDR3 is CASRNRDSRNQPQHF. The DNA for the CDR3 is TGTGCCAGCAGAAACCGGGACAGCCGCAATCAGCCCCAGCATTTT. The V call is TRBV6-8, the J call TRBJ1-5, with 7 bases fitting TRBD1. Unmatched junction bases numbered 7, after V lost 6 bases and J lost 2 bases. Germline CDR1 reads MNHGY; CDR2 reads SAAAGT. This CDR3 contains 15 residues.

The V call is TRBV6-5, the J call TRBJ2-5; 7 positions match TRBD1. The length of the CDR3 is 13 residues. J lost 3 bases, V lost 6 bases, and 4 bases had no gene match. Germline CDR1 and CDR2: MNHEY and SVGAGI. CDR3: CASRTGTEETQYF. The CDR3 bases are TGTGCCAGCAGGACCGGGACAGAAGAGACCCAGTACTTC.

This clone was recorded once. V is TRBV18 and J is TRBJ1-5; weak D call: TRBD1 (5 bases). This CDR3 has 13 residues. Germline CDR1 reads KGHSH; CDR2 reads LQKENI. Deletions cut 3 bases from V and 5 bases from J, with 8 bases between. CDR3 sequence reads: CASSPIRDQPQHF. In nucleotides, the CDR3 is TGTGCCAGCTCACCCATCAGGGATCAGCCCCAGCATTTT.

The J gene is TRBJ2-3, the V gene TRBV6-4; D is ambiguous. Looked up from germline, CDR1 is MRHNA and CDR2 is SNTAGT. Trimming removed 0 bases at V and 4 bases at J, with 8 bases between. The CDR3 runs to 14 residues. The CDR3 spells CASSDSGGADTQYF. CDR3 nucleotides: TGTGCCAGCAGTGACTCAGGTGGAGCAGATACGCAGTATTTT.

This clone appeared once. This chain joins TRBV15 and TRBJ2-3, with D perhaps matching TRBD1 (5 bases). The V gene lost 0 bases and the J gene lost 4 bases, with 20 bases spanning the gap. This CDR3 is built from 18 residues. Germline-derived CDR1 and CDR2 are LNHNV and YYDKDF (reference sequence). CDR3 in DNA: TGTGCCACCAGCAGAGATAGGGGCAGGGTAGGAAAGGCAGATACGCAGTATTTT. This translates into CATSRDRGRVGKADTQYF.

On this clone: Other DNA variants within this sample encode the same CDR3. The chain employs TRBV11-3 and TRBJ2-7; 7 bases line up with TRBD1. V gave up 3 bases and J gave up 4 bases; unmatched junction bases: 3. Germline V gives CDR1 SGHNT, CDR2 YENEEA. The CDR3 totals 13 residues. The CDR3, as DNA: TGTGCCAGCAGCTTGGGACAGCAGTACGAGCAGTACTTC. This gives the protein CASSLGQQYEQYF.

The sample holds a few counts of this clone. This chain uses TRBV6-2 or TRBV6-3 with TRBJ2-2; D might be TRBD2 (7 bases). Trimming cost V 0 bases and J 0 bases, with 11 bases left between them. There are 17 residues in the CDR3. Germline V gene sequence: CDR1 MNHEY, CDR2 SVGEGT. CDR3 in amino acids: CASSYSRGQPNTGELFF. Here the CDR3 DNA reads TGTGCCAGCAGTTACTCGCGGGGGCAGCCGAACACCGGGGAGCTGTTTTTT.

The chain has TRBV7-9 and TRBJ2-2; 9 bases are shared with TRBD2. The V gene's germline CDR1 is SEHNR and CDR2 FQNEAQ (reference sequence). This CDR3 has 16 residues. The V gene end was trimmed by 8 bases and the J gene end by 9 bases; junction bases not matched to a gene: 16. The CDR3 region is CASLKVSGSLDRELFF. CDR3 nucleotides: TGTGCCAGCTTGAAAGTTAGCGGGAGTTTAGATCGGGAGCTGTTTTTT.

V and J are TRBV18 and TRBJ2-6, with D possibly being TRBD2 (6 bases). This CDR3 is built from 15 residues. In germline, CDR1 is KGHSH, CDR2 LQKENI. Trimming pared 6 bases from V and 0 bases from J, leaving 9 bases between. The CDR3 here is CASSRGNSGANVLTF. As DNA, the CDR3 is TGTGCCAGCTCCCGGGGGAACTCTGGGGCCAACGTCCTGACTTTC.

The chain recombines TRBV28 with TRBJ2-7; D may be TRBD2 (6 bases). Trimming removed 8 bases at V and 2 bases at J, with 16 bases between. This CDR3 is built from 14 residues. Germline V gene sequence: CDR1 MDHEN, CDR2 SYDVKM. The CDR3 DNA follows: TGTGCCAGCGGGGGGACTCGGCACACCTACGAGCAGTACTTC. Protein sequence: CASGGTRHTYEQYF.

The rearrangement uses TRBV28 and TRBJ2-7, with a possible D match to TRBD2 (6 bases). CDR3 length: 15 amino acids. Germline V gene lookup returns CDR1 MDHEN and CDR2 SYDVKM. Trimming stripped 5 bases from V and 5 bases from J, with 19 bases between. CDR3 sequence reads: CASSQPGLGRDEQYF. The CDR3 nucleotides read TGTGCCAGCAGTCAACCCGGGCTCGGGAGAGACGAGCAGTACTTC.